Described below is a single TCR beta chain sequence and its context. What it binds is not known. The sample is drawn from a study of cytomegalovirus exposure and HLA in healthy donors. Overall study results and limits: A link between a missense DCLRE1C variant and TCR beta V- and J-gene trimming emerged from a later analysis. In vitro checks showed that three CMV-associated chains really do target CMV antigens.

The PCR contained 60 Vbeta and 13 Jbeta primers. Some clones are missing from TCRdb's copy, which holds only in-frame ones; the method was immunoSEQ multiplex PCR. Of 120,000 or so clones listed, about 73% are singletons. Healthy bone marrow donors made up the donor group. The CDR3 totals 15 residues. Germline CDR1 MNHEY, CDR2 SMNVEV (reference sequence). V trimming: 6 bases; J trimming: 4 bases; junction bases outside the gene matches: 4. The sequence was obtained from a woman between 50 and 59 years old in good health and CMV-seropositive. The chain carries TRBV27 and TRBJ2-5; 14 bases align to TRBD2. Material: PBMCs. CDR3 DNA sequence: TGTGCCAGCAGCCGCGGACTAGCGGGGGGAGAGACCCAGTACTTC. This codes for CASSRGLAGGETQYF.